These 3 T cell receptor beta chains were sequenced from one sample in a study of monozygotic twins with inflammatory bowel disease. TCRdb re-called the 5' RACE reads and gives one entry per CDR3 protein, without DNA. This sample's clone table lists some 170,000 distinct CDR3 sequences. Input material: blood. The receptors stem from a human donor with ulcerative colitis or Crohn's disease, or a healthy co-twin of an affected twin (not recorded which).

The chain's CDR3 is CSAAGGTEAFF. V usage is TRBV20-1 and J usage is TRBJ1-1. Germline lookup yields CDR1 DFQATT and CDR2 SNEGSKA (reference sequence). The CDR3 contains 11 residues.

The J gene is TRBJ1-2, the V gene TRBV5-1. Germline loops: CDR1 SGHRS, CDR2 YFSETQ. The CDR3 runs 15 residues. This CDR3 is CASSLGGPFNYGYTF.

V usage is TRBV7-6 and J usage is TRBJ2-3; TCRdb reports TRBD2, a call that lacks DNA to check it against. Germline V gene data show CDR1 as SGHVS and CDR2 as FNYEAQ. CDR3 length: 16 amino acids. This chain's CDR3 is CASSSLAGTSTDTQYF.